This T cell receptor (beta chain) was obtained from a study of cytomegalovirus exposure and HLA in healthy donors. Amplification used 60 Vbeta primers and 13 Jbeta primers. Profiled with immunoSEQ multiplex PCR; TCRdb holds only in-frame clones, not every one. The data contain 100,000 to 150,000 clones, 80% to 85% of them singletons. This clone is a singleton in its sample. Losses at the gene ends were 0 bases for V and 8 bases for J; bases not matched to a gene: 5. Looked up from germline, CDR1 is SGHDT and CDR2 is YYEEEE. The CDR3 is 15 amino acids. This sequence joins TRBV5-6 and TRBJ1-2; 12 bases match TRBD1. The sequence came from a boy aged 5-17 years in good health and CMV-seronegative. Sequenced material: PBMCs. This CDR3 is CASSLVGTGGDGYTF. CDR3 in DNA: TGTGCCAGCAGCTTGGTAGGGACAGGGGGCGACGGCTACACCTTC.